This TCR beta chain was sequenced during a study of a mutant IDH1 vaccine in newly diagnosed glioma. Across the whole study: Treated patients, averaging around 40 years, were roughly 62% male and about 38% female.

Some clones are missing from TCRdb's copy, which holds only in-frame ones; the method was immunoSEQ multiplex PCR. The table includes roughly 130,000 clones, roughly 77% detected once. This clone was found once. Its antigen is currently unknown. Time point given: week 11, during vaccination. With topical imiquimod, each dose of the vaccine consisted of 300 ug of mutant IDH1 20-mer peptide. Diagnosis in the donors showed new WHO grade 3 or 4 astrocytomas that were IDH1-mutant and ATRX-lost. Findings and limits, study-wide: Pseudoprogression apparently lacked any relation to changes in top peripheral T cell clonotypes.

CDR1 LNHNV and CDR2 YYDKDF come from the germline V gene (reference sequence). Trimming cost V 2 bases and J 2 bases; bases outside gene matches: 10. The CDR3 sequence is 18 residues long. This sequence was found in a man aged 35-49 years with glioma. The sample was PBMCs, taken from a glioma patient whose treatment included an IDH1 peptide vaccine. The chain carries TRBV15 and TRBJ1-5; 9 bases are shared with TRBD1. This CDR3 is CATSRTRQGGFGNQPQHF. CDR3 nucleotide sequence: TGTGCCACCAGCAGAACCCGACAGGGGGGATTCGGCAATCAGCCCCAGCATTTT. The full variable domain, rest sourced from reference TRBV15 and TRBJ1-5, is DAMVIQNPRYQVTQFGKPVTLSCSQTLNHNVMYWYQQKSSQAPKLLFHYYDKDFNNEADTPDNFQSRRPNTSFCFLDIRSPGLGDTAMYLCATSRTRQGGFGNQPQHFGDGTRLSIL.